One and the same sample provided the 29 T cell receptor beta chains below, sequenced in a study of blood T cell repertoires in COVID-19. TCRdb's table, derived via immunoSEQ multiplex PCR, lists solely in-frame clones and lacks some. The sample carries more than 200,000 clones, 80% to 90% recorded once. What was sequenced was peripheral blood. These TCRs come from a woman of 80 years or more with acute or convalescent COVID-19.

This clone came up once. The rearrangement uses TRBV19 and TRBJ2-1; 9 nucleotides line up with TRBD1. The CDR3 loop spans 13 amino acids. Germline-derived CDR1 and CDR2 are LNHDA and SQIVND (reference sequence). V was clipped by 6 bases and J by 5 bases; unmatched bases: 2. The CDR3 region has the DNA TGTGCCAGTAGCAGGACAGGGGACAATGAGCAGTTCTTC. Translated, it gives CASSRTGDNEQFF.

This sequence joins TRBV29-1 and TRBJ2-1, with D perhaps matching TRBD1 (5 bases). CDR3 length: 12 amino acids. Germline V gene lookup returns CDR1 SQVTM and CDR2 ANQGSEA. Trimming took 4 bases from V and 10 from J, leaving 14 bases between them. The DNA of the CDR3 is TGCAGCGTTGGCCCCAGGGCATGGGAGCAGTTCTTC. Translating gives CSVGPRAWEQFF.

This clone was counted a few times. The chain couples TRBV7-9 to TRBJ2-1; 9 bases align to TRBD2. The CDR3 runs 15 residues. In germline, CDR1 is SEHNR, CDR2 FQNEAQ (reference sequence). The junction had 10 bases not matched to a gene; V was cut back by 5 bases and J by 8 bases. CDR3 nucleotides: TGTGCCAGCAGCCCGACCTGGCGGGGGGGCGATGAGCAGTTCTTC. This encodes CASSPTWRGGDEQFF.

V and J are TRBV19 and TRBJ2-7, with TRBD2 identical over 7 bases. Germline values: CDR1 LNHDA, CDR2 SQIVND (reference sequence). The trim removed 4 bases at V and 3 bases at J, leaving 9 bases unmatched. The CDR3 is 15 residues long. CDR3 sequence (DNA): TGTGCCAGTAGTACTATCCAGCGGGGTTTCTACGAGCAGTACTTC. Amino acids: CASSTIQRGFYEQYF.

The chain links TRBV6-5 to TRBJ2-7; D perhaps matches TRBD1 (7 bases). Germline V gene sequence: CDR1 MNHEY, CDR2 SVGAGI. The V end lost 2 bases, the J end lost 5 bases, and 19 bases lay between the germline ends. The CDR3 sequence is 16 residues long. This chain's CDR3 is CASSYTRGRGVHEQYF. For the CDR3, the DNA is TGTGCCAGCAGTTACACGAGAGGCAGGGGGGTACACGAGCAGTACTTC.

On this clone itself: Other DNA sequences in this sample translate to the same CDR3. The gene calls are TRBV19 and TRBJ2-3, with 14 bases fitting TRBD2. The CDR3 is 16 residues long. Losses at the gene ends were 6 bases for V and 1 base for J; bases not matched to a gene: 3. Germline CDR1 reads LNHDA; CDR2 reads SQIVND (reference sequence). CDR3 sequence reads: CASSGLAGGGTDTQYF. The CDR3 DNA sequence: TGTGCCAGTAGCGGACTAGCGGGAGGTGGCACAGATACGCAGTATTTT.

This rearrangement joins TRBV10-3 to TRBJ1-6; possible D gene TRBD1, 5 bases. Germline-derived CDR1 and CDR2 are ENHRY and SYGVKD. The CDR3 has 17 amino acids. Trimming cost V 1 base and J 5 bases, with 15 bases left between them. CDR3 DNA sequence: TGTGCCATCAGTGAGTTGAATCGGGACTTTGATAATTCACCCCTCCACTTT. It translates to CAISELNRDFDNSPLHF.

This clone was detected only a few times. CDR3 amino acids: CASSPDRLANYGYTF. In nucleotides, the CDR3 is TGTGCCAGCTCACCGGACAGATTAGCTAACTATGGCTACACCTTC. The chain is built from TRBV18 and TRBJ1-2; possibly TRBD1 for D (6 bases). There are 15 residues in the CDR3. Trimming left V 3 bases short and J 0 bases short, with 11 bases between. The V gene's germline CDR1 is KGHSH and CDR2 LQKENI. Full variable domain (outside the CDR3, taken from reference TRBV18 and TRBJ1-2): NAGVMQNPRHLVRRRGQEARLRCSPMKGHSHVYWYRQLPEEGLKFMVYLQKENIIDESGMPKERFSAEFPKEGPSILRIQQVVRGDSAAYFCASSPDRLANYGYTFGSGTRLTVV.

This clone was detected once. The chain combines TRBV7-2 with TRBJ2-5; no clear D. The CDR3 runs 14 residues. Germline CDR1 and CDR2: SGHTA and FQGNSA. V shed 5 bases and J shed 4 bases, with 14 bases lying between them. CDR3 sequence (DNA): TGTGCCAGCAGCGGGCTACCTTTAGGAGAGACCCAGTACTTC. As protein: CASSGLPLGETQYF.

This chain links TRBV19 with TRBJ1-5, with 7 bases matching TRBD1. The germline CDR1 and CDR2 sequences are LNHDA and SQIVND (reference sequence). V lost 4 bases to trimming and J lost 6 bases; unmatched junction nucleotides: 9. The CDR3 consists of 15 residues. The CDR3 sequence: CASSTTPGQLQPQHF. The CDR3 nucleotides are TGTGCCAGTAGTACAACACCGGGACAGCTTCAGCCCCAGCATTTT.

A single count supports this clone. This sequence joins TRBV2 and TRBJ2-3, with 8 bases that match TRBD2. The length of the CDR3 is 17 residues. The trim removed 3 bases at V and 4 bases at J, leaving 12 bases unmatched. Looked up from germline, CDR1 is SNHLY and CDR2 is FYNNEI. This CDR3 reads CASSEGRGGFDSDTQYF. DNA of the CDR3: TGTGCCAGCAGTGAGGGCCGGGGGGGGTTCGACTCAGATACGCAGTATTTT. The full variable domain, its missing parts supplied by reference TRBV2 and TRBJ2-3, is EPEVTQTPSHQVTQMGQEVILRCVPISNHLYFYWYRQILGQKVEFLVSFYNNEISEKSEIFDDQFSVERPDGSNFTLKIRSTKLEDSAMYFCASSEGRGGFDSDTQYFGPGTRLTVL.

This chain uses TRBV6-1 with TRBJ1-2; D might be TRBD1 (6 bases). This CDR3 has 14 residues. V lost 6 bases to trimming and J lost 0 bases, with 11 bases between them. Per the germline V gene, CDR1 is MNHNS and CDR2 is SASEGT. The DNA of the CDR3 is TGTGCCAGCAGGACCCGACAGGCTAACTATGGCTACACCTTC. Protein sequence: CASRTRQANYGYTF.

V and J are TRBV3-1 (or the pseudogene TRBV3-2) and TRBJ1-5; 7 nucleotides line up with TRBD1. J lost 0 bases, V lost 1 base, and 6 bases had no gene match. Germline V lookup: CDR1 LGHDT, CDR2 YNNKEL (reference sequence). The CDR3 contains 17 residues. CDR3 in DNA: TGTGCCAGCAGCCAAGGGACAGGACATCGTAGCAATCAGCCCCAGCATTTT. As protein: CASSQGTGHRSNQPQHF.

In its sample, this clone was seen a few times. V is TRBV12-3 or TRBV12-4 and J is TRBJ2-1; 9 bases map to TRBD2. V shed 1 base and J 9 bases; nucleotides not matched to a gene: 1. CDR3 length: 13 residues. Written as DNA, the CDR3 is TGTGCCAGCAGTTTAGGCGGGGGGGGTGAGCAGTTCTTC. Translating gives CASSLGGGGEQFF.

The gene calls are TRBV5-1 and TRBJ2-2, with D possibly TRBD2 on 6 matching bases. In germline, CDR1 is SGHRS, CDR2 YFSETQ. V was shortened by 2 bases and J by 2 bases, with 10 bases between the two germline ends. The CDR3 spans 15 residues. This CDR3 reads CASSLGGANTGELFF. The CDR3 DNA reads as TGCGCCAGCAGCTTAGGCGGGGCTAACACCGGGGAGCTGTTTTTT.

This chain uses TRBV6-5 with TRBJ2-7; 7 positions match TRBD1. Unmatched junction bases numbered 18, after V lost 7 bases and J lost 9 bases. The CDR3 length is 15 residues. Germline V gene lookup returns CDR1 MNHEY and CDR2 SVGAGI. This CDR3 reads CASTVIGTVLNGQYF. The CDR3 DNA reads TGTGCCAGCACTGTAATCGGGACAGTTTTAAACGGGCAGTACTTC.

The J gene is TRBJ1-2, the V gene TRBV12-3 or TRBV12-4; 10 bases agree with TRBD1. The CDR3 consists of 13 residues. V was pared by 7 bases and J by 7 bases, with 6 bases of the junction left unmatched. In DNA, the CDR3 is TGTGCCAGCACCGACAGGGGGCGTGGTGGCTACACCTTC. It encodes CASTDRGRGGYTF.

The J gene is TRBJ1-3, the V gene TRBV5-1; TRBD1 agrees at 7 bases. The CDR3 extends over 15 amino acids. Germline loops: CDR1 SGHRS, CDR2 YFSETQ. V shed 2 bases and J 4 bases; nucleotides not matched to a gene: 6. The CDR3 sequence: CASSFEGAEGNTIYF. The CDR3 nucleotides read TGCGCCAGCAGCTTTGAGGGGGCGGAAGGAAACACCATATATTTT.

The V call is TRBV7-9, the J call TRBJ1-4; D not certain. CDR3 length equals 14 residues. Trimming removed 1 base from V and 7 bases from J, with 10 bases in between. Germline V gene data show CDR1 as SEHNR and CDR2 as FQNEAQ (reference sequence). For the CDR3, the DNA is TGTGCCAGCAGCTTAGACAGCATCCCTGAAAAACTGTTTTTT. It encodes CASSLDSIPEKLFF.

The chain has TRBV4-1 and TRBJ1-6; 10 positions agree with TRBD1. The CDR3 is 15 residues long. CDR1 MGHRA and CDR2 YSYEKL come from the germline V gene. Unmatched junction bases numbered 12, after V lost 6 bases and J lost 13 bases. The CDR3 DNA reads TGCGCCAGCAGTACCCCGGGACAGGGGACGAAGCCCCTCCACTTT. It encodes CASSTPGQGTKPLHF.

This clone is a singleton in its sample. The chain links TRBV5-5 to TRBJ1-6, with a weak D call TRBD1 (5 bases). Deletions cut 0 bases from V and 5 bases from J, with 6 bases between. The length of the CDR3 is 14 residues. Germline assignment: CDR1 SGHKS and CDR2 YYEKEE (reference sequence). CDR3 coding DNA: TGTGCCAGCAGCTTGGAAGGGGATAATTCACCCCTCCACTTT. Encoded protein: CASSLEGDNSPLHF.

The chain uses TRBV19 and TRBJ1-2; 9 bases agree with TRBD1. Germline lookup yields CDR1 LNHDA and CDR2 SQIVND (reference sequence). V trimming: 2 bases; J trimming: 6 bases; junction bases outside the gene matches: 7. CDR3 size: 15 residues. The CDR3, as DNA: TGTGCCAGTAGTATAAATCCCGGGACAGGGAATGGCTACACCTTC. Protein sequence: CASSINPGTGNGYTF.

The chain uses TRBV7-3 and TRBJ2-1; the match to TRBD2 covers 9 bases. CDR1 is SGHTA and CDR2 is FQGTGA in the germline V gene. V shed 5 bases and J 9 bases; nucleotides not matched to a gene: 17. The CDR3 sequence is 17 residues long. The DNA for the CDR3 is TGTGCCAGCAGCCGATTCTTCGGCGGGAGGGCCGATGGTGAGCAGTTCTTC. Translating gives CASSRFFGGRADGEQFF.

The rearrangement joins TRBV7-2 to TRBJ1-1; D unresolved. V lost 5 bases and J 0 bases, leaving 10 bases between the germline ends. From germline, CDR1 is SGHTA and CDR2 FQGNSA. The CDR3 loop spans 14 amino acids. The CDR3 nucleotides read TGTGCCAGCAGCGCCACAGCTCTGAACACTGAAGCTTTCTTT. This encodes CASSATALNTEAFF.

The J gene is TRBJ2-1, the V gene TRBV5-1; TRBD2 matches 12 bases. The germline V gene encodes CDR1 SGHRS and CDR2 YFSETQ. This CDR3 region has 17 residues. J lost 1 base, V lost 7 bases, and 9 bases had no gene match. The CDR3, as DNA: TGCGCCAGCGCCCCCCTAGCGGGAGGGCCGTCCTACAATGAGCAGTTCTTC. Translation gives CASAPLAGGPSYNEQFF.

The chain employs TRBV4-2 and TRBJ2-3; 9 positions match TRBD2. CDR3 size: 15 residues. Germline V gene lookup returns CDR1 LGHNA and CDR2 YNFKEQ. Losses at the gene ends were 3 bases for V and 2 bases for J; bases not matched to a gene: 3. The CDR3: CASSHERGVTDTQYF. The CDR3 DNA reads as TGTGCCAGCAGCCACGAGCGGGGGGTCACAGATACGCAGTATTTT.

V is TRBV2 and J is TRBJ1-2; D gene ambiguous. Germline loops: CDR1 SNHLY, CDR2 FYNNEI. CDR3 length: 13 amino acids. V was clipped by 3 bases and J by 3 bases, with 8 bases between them. The CDR3 protein is CASSDWADYGYTF. The CDR3 region has the DNA TGTGCCAGCAGTGACTGGGCAGACTATGGCTACACCTTC.

The gene calls are TRBV5-6 and TRBJ2-3; D possibly corresponds to TRBD2 (6 bases). In germline, CDR1 is SGHDT, CDR2 YYEEEE. The CDR3 totals 18 residues. Deletions cut 4 bases from V and 1 base from J, with 22 bases between. The CDR3 sequence: CASSGPGVGGLRTDTQYF. CDR3 DNA sequence: TGTGCCAGCAGCGGCCCGGGGGTTGGTGGCCTTCGCACAGATACGCAGTATTTT.

This clone was counted a single time. This CDR3 reads CAWSVQGNTEAFF. The CDR3 DNA follows: TGTGCCTGGAGTGTACAGGGAAACACTGAAGCTTTCTTT. The chain recombines TRBV30 with TRBJ1-1, with TRBD1 as a possible D gene (6 bases). The CDR3 sequence is 13 residues long. Trimming removed 0 bases from V and 2 bases from J, with 7 bases in between. Germline lookup yields CDR1 GTSNPN and CDR2 SVGIG (reference sequence).